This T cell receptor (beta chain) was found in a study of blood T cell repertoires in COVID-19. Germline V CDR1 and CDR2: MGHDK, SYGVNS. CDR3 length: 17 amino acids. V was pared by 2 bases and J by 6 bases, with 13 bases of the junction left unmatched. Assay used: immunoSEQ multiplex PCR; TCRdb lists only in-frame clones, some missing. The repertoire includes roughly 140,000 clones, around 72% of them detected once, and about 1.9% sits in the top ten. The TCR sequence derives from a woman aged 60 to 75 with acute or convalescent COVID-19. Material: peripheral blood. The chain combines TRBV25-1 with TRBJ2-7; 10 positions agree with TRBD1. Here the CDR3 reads CASSEPPPDRGTGEQYF. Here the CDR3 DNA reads TGTGCCAGCAGTGAACCCCCGCCGGACAGGGGGACGGGCGAGCAGTACTTC.